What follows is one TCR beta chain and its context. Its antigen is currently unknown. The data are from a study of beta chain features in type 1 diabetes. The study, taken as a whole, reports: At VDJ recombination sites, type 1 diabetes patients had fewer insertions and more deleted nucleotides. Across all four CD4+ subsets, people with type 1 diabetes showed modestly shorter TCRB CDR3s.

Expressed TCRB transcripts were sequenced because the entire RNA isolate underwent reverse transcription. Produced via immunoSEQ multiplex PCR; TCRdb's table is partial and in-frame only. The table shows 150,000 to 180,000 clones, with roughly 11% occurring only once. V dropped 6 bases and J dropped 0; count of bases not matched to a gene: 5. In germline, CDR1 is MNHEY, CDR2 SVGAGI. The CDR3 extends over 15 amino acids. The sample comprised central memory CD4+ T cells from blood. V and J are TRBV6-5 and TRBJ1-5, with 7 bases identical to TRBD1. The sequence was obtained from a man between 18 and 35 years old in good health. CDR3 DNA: TGTGCCAGCAGAACCGGGACAGCTAGCAATCAGCCCCAGCATTTT. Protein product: CASRTGTASNQPQHF.